These T cell receptor beta chains were read from a single sample in a study of human T cells and chemical hapten exposure. One entry per CDR3 protein results from TCRdb running MiXCR on the RACE reads. This table has approximately 52,000 distinct CDR3 sequences, over 8% appearing once. Material: whole blood, obtained in connection with sensitization to the hapten diphenylcyclopropenone (DPC). All receptors come from a woman in her thirties or forties with alopecia areata. Some clones in this sample may be carry-over from other donors' samples. The CDR3 runs from the conserved cysteine through the conserved F or W. The D gene is left open where the match is weak. Not all rows give a size; the values are once, few, many and, for expanded clones, a class.

V,size,D,J,DNA,CDR3
TRBV19,many,NA,TRBJ2-1,TGTGCCAGTAGTATAGTCCGGGTACCCTACAATGAGCAGTTCTTC,CASSIVRVPYNEQFF
TRBV19,NA,NA,TRBJ1-2,TGTGCCAGTAGTATTGACAGGTGGCGGGCTAACTATGGCTACACCTTC,CASSIDRWRANYGYTF
TRBV6-1,NA,NA,TRBJ1-1,TGTGCCAGCATTGAGTCAGGGTCCCTGAACACTGAAGCTTTCTTT,CASIESGSLNTEAFF
TRBV5-1,few,NA,TRBJ2-1,TGCGCCAGCAGCTTAAACCCGTTCGGGGGGCCCACCTACAATGAGCAGTTCTTC,CASSLNPFGGPTYNEQFF
TRBV7-6,few,NA,TRBJ2-2,TGTGCCAGCAGCTTAGCGACAGGAGGGGGGGAGCTGTTTTTT,CASSLATGGGELFF
TRBV9,NA,NA,TRBJ2-7,TGTGCCAGCAGCGTAGGCGGGCTCTCCTACGAGCAGTACTTC,CASSVGGLSYEQYF
TRBV3-1,many,NA,TRBJ1-3,TGTGCCAGCAGCCTTCGTGGAAACACCATATATTTT,CASSLRGNTIYF
TRBV20-1,NA,TRBD2,TRBJ2-7,TGCAGTGCTATCCTGGGACTAGGAGACATCGAGCAGTACTTC,CSAILGLGDIEQYF
TRBV12-3/TRBV12-4,NA,NA,TRBJ2-3,TGTGCCAGCAGTTCACAACCTTCGGGAGCTACAGATACGCAGTATTTT,CASSSQPSGATDTQYF
TRBV11-2,NA,NA,TRBJ2-5,TGTGCCAGCACCCAGAAGGCGGTCGGGGAGACCCAGTACTTC,CASTQKAVGETQYF
TRBV7-3,many,TRBD1,TRBJ2-7,TGTGCCAGCAGTCCAATGGGACAGGGAGACTACGAGCAGTACTTC,CASSPMGQGDYEQYF
TRBV27,many,NA,TRBJ2-3,TGTGCCAGCAGTTTATGGGGTAATACGCAGTATTTT,CASSLWGNTQYF
TRBV14,many,TRBD2,TRBJ2-7,TGTGCCAGCAGCCAAGCCCTAGCGGGGTTCTACGAGCAGTACTTC,CASSQALAGFYEQYF
TRBV19,NA,NA,TRBJ2-7,TGTGCCAGTAGTATTTCTCGGTCCAGAACTGACTCCTACGAGCAGTACTTC,CASSISRSRTDSYEQYF
TRBV19,many,TRBD1,TRBJ2-7,TGTGCCAGTAGTAGCGGGGACAGGGTTTACGAGCAGTACTTC,CASSSGDRVYEQYF
TRBV5-4,NA,NA,TRBJ2-7,TGTGCCAGCAGCTTGGGACGGGTATCCTACGAGCAGTACTTC,CASSLGRVSYEQYF
TRBV6-2/TRBV6-3,many,TRBD2,TRBJ2-3,TGTGCCAGCAGTCCCCGGACTAGCGGGGACACAGATACGCAGTATTTT,CASSPRTSGDTDTQYF
TRBV20-1,few,NA,TRBJ1-1,TGCAGTGCTAATTTTTTGGGGATGAACACTGAAGCTTTCTTT,CSANFLGMNTEAFF
TRBV20-1,NA,NA,TRBJ1-1,TGCAGTGCTAGTCCCAGGGTCATGAACACTGAAGCTTTCTTT,CSASPRVMNTEAFF
TRBV30,few,TRBD1,TRBJ1-2,TGTGCCTGGAGCAGGGACAGAACGAACTATGGCTACACCTTC,CAWSRDRTNYGYTF
TRBV27,NA,TRBD1,TRBJ1-1,TGTGCCAGCAGTTTATCGGGACAGTTTAACACTGAAGCTTTCTTT,CASSLSGQFNTEAFF
TRBV28,many,NA,TRBJ2-7,TGTGCCAGCAGTTTAGGGGGATTCGATAAGTACTTC,CASSLGGFDKYF
TRBV29-1,NA,NA,TRBJ1-2,TGCAGCGCTCTAGGGGTTGGCTACACCTTC,CSALGVGYTF
TRBV23-1,few,TRBD2,TRBJ2-1,TGCATCCTACCGGGACTAGCGGGCAAAGGCTCCTACAATGAGCAGTTCTTC,CILPGLAGKGSYNEQFF